The source of this TCR beta chain is a study of CD8 T cells in ankylosing spondylitis. Findings and caveats of the study: In ankylosing spondylitis blood, a motif of roughly 8 highly homologous TCR beta variants appeared characteristic. Peripheral blood samples showed relatively rare disease-linked clones, and these clones were CD8+. Some motif variants were previously reported in reactive arthritis synovial fluid and blood. Disease-linked clones reportedly concentrated significantly in matched ankylosing spondylitis synovial fluid.

The CDR3 has 15 amino acids. CDR1 and CDR2 (germline): MNHNS, SASEGT. Trimming removed 10 bases from V and 4 bases from J; junction bases left unmatched: 13. Preparation of TCR beta libraries was done by quantitative 5'-RACE with molecular barcodes. TCRdb reanalysed the 5' RACE reads using MiXCR and keeps one entry per CDR3 protein. The profile shows some 130,000 distinct CDR3 sequences, about 15% of them singletons. A remark on this clonotype: Antigen specificity is unknown.

The TCR comes from a male donor with ankylosing spondylitis. Sequenced input: blood, either unsorted or a sorted T cell fraction (not recorded which). V gene TRBV6-1 combines with J gene TRBJ2-1, with 7 bases aligning to TRBD2. CDR3 coding DNA: TGTGCCACCAGCCCAAAGCGGGAACCGTACAATGAGCAGTTCTTC. It yields the protein CATSPKREPYNEQFF.